The clone carrying this T cell receptor (beta chain) appeared many times. What it recognizes is unknown. The sample comes from a study of human T cells and chemical hapten exposure. TCRdb fed the RACE reads into MiXCR, producing one record per CDR3 protein. There are 300,000 to 400,000 distinct CDR3 sequences in the sample; about 7% occur only once, and less than 10% lies in the top ten. V lost 6 bases, J lost 5 bases, and 3 bases stayed unmatched. The CDR3 length is 12 residues. The time point is: patch test 1, 2 weeks after DPC sensitization. Treatment in this sample: therapeutic diphenylcyclopropenone sensitization with weekly scalp DPC. Overall study results and limits: Alopecia in all donors means immunity may differ from healthy individuals.

The source was whole blood, collected in connection with sensitization to the hapten diphenylcyclopropenone (DPC). The sequence was collected from a woman aged 18-35 years with alopecia areata. Some clones in this sample may be carry-over from other donors' samples. This sequence joins TRBV12-3 or TRBV12-4 and TRBJ1-2, with 7 bases lining up with TRBD1. The CDR3 DNA follows: TGTGCCAGCAGCCAGGGGGGTTATGGCTACACCTTC. It translates to CASSQGGYGYTF.